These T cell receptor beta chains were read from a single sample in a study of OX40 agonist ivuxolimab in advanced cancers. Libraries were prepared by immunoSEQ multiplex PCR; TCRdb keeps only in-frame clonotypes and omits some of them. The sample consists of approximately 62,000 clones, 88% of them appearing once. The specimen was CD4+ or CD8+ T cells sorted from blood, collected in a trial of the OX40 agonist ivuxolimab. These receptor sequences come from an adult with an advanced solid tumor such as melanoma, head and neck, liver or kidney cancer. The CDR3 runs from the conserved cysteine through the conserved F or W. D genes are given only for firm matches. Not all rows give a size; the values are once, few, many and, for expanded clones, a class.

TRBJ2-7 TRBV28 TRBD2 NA CASSTPTSGRGNEQYF TGTGCCAGCTCAACCCCCACTAGCGGGAGGGGCAACGAGCAGTACTTC
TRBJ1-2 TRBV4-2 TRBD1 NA CASSLETGSIGGYTF TGTGCCAGCAGCCTAGAGACAGGGTCGATCGGTGGCTACACCTTC
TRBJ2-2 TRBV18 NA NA CASSPTEAGELFF TGTGCCAGCTCACCTACTGAGGCCGGGGAGCTGTTTTTT
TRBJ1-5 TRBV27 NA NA CASSFAQGRNQPQHF TGTGCCAGCAGTTTTGCCCAGGGAAGGAATCAGCCCCAGCATTTT
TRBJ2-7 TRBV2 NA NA CASSLEEEWTYEQYF TGTGCCAGCAGTTTAGAGGAGGAATGGACCTACGAGCAGTACTTC
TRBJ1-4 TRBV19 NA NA CASRGDVEKLFF TGTGCCAGTAGGGGAGACGTGGAAAAACTGTTTTTT
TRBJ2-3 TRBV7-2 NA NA CASSSRDSRADTQYF TGTGCCAGCAGCTCCCGGGACTCAAGGGCAGATACGCAGTATTTT
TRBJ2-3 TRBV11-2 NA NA CASSFGTDTQYF TGTGCCAGCAGTTTCGGCACAGATACGCAGTATTTT
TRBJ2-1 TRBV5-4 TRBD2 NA CASSLPPSGGANEQFF TGTGCCAGCAGCTTGCCGCCTAGCGGGGGGGCTAATGAGCAGTTCTTC
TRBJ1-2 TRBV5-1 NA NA CASSLEGEGYTF TGCGCCAGCAGCTTGGAGGGGGAGGGCTACACCTTC
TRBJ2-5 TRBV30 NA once CAWSAQETQYF TGTGCCTGGAGTGCGCAAGAGACCCAGTACTTC
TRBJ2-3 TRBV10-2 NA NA CASSEQGTDTQYF TGCGCCAGCAGTGAGCAGGGCACAGATACGCAGTATTTT
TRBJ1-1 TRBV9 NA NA CASSVGTENTEAFF TGTGCCAGCAGCGTAGGGACAGAGAACACTGAAGCTTTCTTT
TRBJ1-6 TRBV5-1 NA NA CASSLELNNSPLHF TGCGCCAGCAGCTTGGAGCTAAATAATTCACCCCTCCACTTT
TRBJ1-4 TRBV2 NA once CASSEGTTSGKLFF TGTGCCAGCAGTGAGGGGACCACGTCTGGAAAACTGTTTTTT
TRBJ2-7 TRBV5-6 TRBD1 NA CASSRRWGQTGFGEQYF TGTGCCAGCAGCAGGAGGTGGGGCCAGACAGGGTTCGGCGAGCAGTACTTC
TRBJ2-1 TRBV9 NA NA CASKDGGQWDEQFF TGTGCCAGCAAGGACGGGGGTCAGTGGGATGAGCAGTTCTTC
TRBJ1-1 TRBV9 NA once CASSLRDMNTEAFF TGTGCCAGCTCCCTTCGAGATATGAACACTGAAGCTTTCTTT
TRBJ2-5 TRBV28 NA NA CASSLLSGETQYF TGTGCCAGCAGTTTACTGAGCGGAGAGACCCAGTACTTC
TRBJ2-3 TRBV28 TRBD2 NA CASSPPGLSLVSTDTQYF TGTGCCAGCAGCCCTCCGGGACTATCCCTTGTTAGCACAGATACGCAGTATTTT
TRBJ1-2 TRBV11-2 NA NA CASSSQRGLDGYTF TGTGCCAGCAGCTCCCAGCGGGGACTAGATGGCTACACCTTC
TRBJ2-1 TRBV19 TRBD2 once CASSKVLSGTSGHNEQFF TGTGCCAGTAGTAAGGTCCTGTCCGGGACTAGCGGTCACAATGAGCAGTTCTTC
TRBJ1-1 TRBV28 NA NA CASSLRQGRRNTEAFF TGTGCCAGCAGTTTAAGGCAGGGCAGGCGGAACACTGAAGCTTTCTTT
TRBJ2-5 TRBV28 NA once CASSLRTPTVQETQYF TGTGCCAGCAGTTTAAGAACTCCGACAGTCCAAGAGACCCAGTACTTC
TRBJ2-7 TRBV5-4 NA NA CASSSGILSSYEQYF TGTGCCAGCAGCTCAGGGATTTTGAGCTCCTACGAGCAGTACTTC
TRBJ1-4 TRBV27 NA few CASRLQGGTEKLFF TGTGCCAGCAGACTCCAGGGAGGTACTGAAAAACTGTTTTTT
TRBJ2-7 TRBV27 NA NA CASSFKHSYEQYF TGTGCCAGCAGTTTCAAGCACTCCTACGAGCAGTACTTC
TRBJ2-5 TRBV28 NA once CASSSTPETQYF TGTGCCAGCAGTTCGACCCCGGAGACCCAGTACTTC
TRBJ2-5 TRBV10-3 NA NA CAIRDSQETQYF TGTGCCATCAGGGACAGCCAAGAGACCCAGTACTTC
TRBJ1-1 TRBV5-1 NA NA CASSFAGEANTEAFF TGCGCCAGCAGCTTTGCCGGGGAGGCGAACACTGAAGCTTTCTTT
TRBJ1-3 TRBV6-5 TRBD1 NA CASSQQGDGNTIYF TGTGCCAGCAGTCAGCAGGGGGATGGAAACACCATATATTTT
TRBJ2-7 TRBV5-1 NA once CASSLVEEGNEQYF TGCGCCAGCAGCTTGGTAGAGGAAGGGAACGAGCAGTACTTC
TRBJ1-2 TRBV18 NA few CASSRGAQYGYTF TGTGCCAGCTCACGGGGCGCGCAGTATGGCTACACCTTC
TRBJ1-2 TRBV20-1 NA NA CSAREGRGYTF TGCAGTGCTAGAGAGGGACGGGGCTACACCTTC
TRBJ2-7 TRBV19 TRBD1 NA CASSIPGQGTYEQYF TGTGCCAGTAGTATTCCGGGACAGGGGACCTACGAGCAGTACTTC
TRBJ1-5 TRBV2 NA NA CASRNSNVASQPQHF TGTGCCAGCAGAAATTCGAATGTGGCTTCACAGCCCCAGCATTTT
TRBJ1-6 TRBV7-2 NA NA CASSFNADSPLHF TGTGCCAGCAGCTTTAACGCGGATTCACCCCTCCACTTT
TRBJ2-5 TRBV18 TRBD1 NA CASSPGQGKQETQYF TGTGCCAGCTCACCAGGACAGGGGAAACAAGAGACCCAGTACTTC
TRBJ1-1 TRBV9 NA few CASSVGSIQSEAFF TGTGCCAGCAGCGTAGGGAGCATACAATCTGAAGCTTTCTTT
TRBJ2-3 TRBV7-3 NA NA CASSPGGGGGNTQYF TGTGCCAGCAGCCCAGGTGGAGGGGGCGGGAATACGCAGTATTTT
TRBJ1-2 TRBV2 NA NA CASNTFGGYTF TGTGCCAGCAACACGTTTGGGGGCTACACCTTC